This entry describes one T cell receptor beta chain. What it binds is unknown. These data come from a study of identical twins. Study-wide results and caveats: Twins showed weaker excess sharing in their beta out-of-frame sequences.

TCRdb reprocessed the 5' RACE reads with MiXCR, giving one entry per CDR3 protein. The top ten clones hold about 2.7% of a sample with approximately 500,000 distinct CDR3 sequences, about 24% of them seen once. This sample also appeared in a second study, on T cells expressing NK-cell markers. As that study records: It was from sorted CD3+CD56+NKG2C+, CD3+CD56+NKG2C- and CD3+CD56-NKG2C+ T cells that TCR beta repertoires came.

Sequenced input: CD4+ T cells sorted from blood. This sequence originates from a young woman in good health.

CDR3 bases: TGTGCCAGCACCAGACTAGCGGGAGGCGGGGAGCTGTTTTTT. Translation: CASTRLAGGGELFF. The chain has TRBV12-3 or TRBV12-4 and TRBJ2-2, with 13 bases identical to TRBD2. The CDR3 is 14 amino acids. The trim removed 7 bases at V and 7 bases at J, leaving 3 bases unmatched.